A selection of T cell receptor beta chains follows, all from one sample in a study of technical replicates of blood from a few donors. The table came from immunoSEQ multiplex PCR; TCRdb's copy has only in-frame clones and leaves some out. In the table there are more than 65,000 clones, under 98% of which are singletons. The sequencing sample was made of T cells isolated from PBMCs. All receptors derive from a human donor in good health. CDR3s include the opening cysteine and the closing phenylalanine or tryptophan. The order of the fields is V gene, J gene, CDR3 length, clone size, D gene, CDR3 protein, CDR3 DNA. The D gene is left open where the match is weak. Clone size appears in some rows only: once, few, many, or a class for an expanded clone.

V gene: TRBV29-1
J gene: TRBJ1-2
CDR3 length: 15
clone size: .
D gene: TRBD1
CDR3 protein: CSVDKRTGGGYGYTF
CDR3 DNA: TGCAGCGTTGACAAAAGGACAGGGGGTGGATATGGCTACACCTTC

V gene: TRBV6-5
J gene: TRBJ1-1
CDR3 length: 14
clone size: .
D gene: .
CDR3 protein: CASSYAGRNTEAFF
CDR3 DNA: TGTGCCAGCAGTTACGCGGGGCGGAACACTGAAGCTTTCTTT

V gene: TRBV4-2
J gene: TRBJ2-1
CDR3 length: 15
clone size: .
D gene: TRBD2
CDR3 protein: CASSQESPSGNEQFF
CDR3 DNA: TGTGCCAGCAGCCAAGAATCGCCTAGCGGCAATGAGCAGTTCTTC

V gene: TRBV10-3
J gene: TRBJ2-3
CDR3 length: 16
clone size: .
D gene: .
CDR3 protein: CAISRSGTDGTDTQYF
CDR3 DNA: TGTGCCATCTCCCGTAGCGGTACCGACGGCACAGATACGCAGTATTTT

V gene: TRBV10-3
J gene: TRBJ1-5
CDR3 length: 14
clone size: .
D gene: TRBD1
CDR3 protein: CAISATGTEQPQHF
CDR3 DNA: TGTGCCATCAGTGCAACAGGGACAGAGCAGCCCCAGCATTTT

V gene: TRBV7-9
J gene: TRBJ1-1
CDR3 length: 14
clone size: .
D gene: .
CDR3 protein: CASSWDGGNTEAFF
CDR3 DNA: TGTGCCAGCAGCTGGGACGGGGGGAACACTGAAGCTTTCTTT

V gene: TRBV27
J gene: TRBJ1-1
CDR3 length: 14
clone size: .
D gene: .
CDR3 protein: CASSYKGANTEAFF
CDR3 DNA: TGTGCCAGCAGTTACAAAGGGGCCAACACTGAAGCTTTCTTT

V gene: TRBV28
J gene: TRBJ2-2
CDR3 length: 15
clone size: few
D gene: TRBD2
CDR3 protein: CASGLAGEHTGELFF
CDR3 DNA: TGTGCCAGCGGGCTAGCGGGAGAGCACACCGGGGAGCTGTTTTTT

V gene: TRBV10-3
J gene: TRBJ1-1
CDR3 length: 12
clone size: .
D gene: .
CDR3 protein: CAISGENTEAFF
CDR3 DNA: TGTGCCATCAGTGGAGAGAACACTGAAGCTTTCTTT

V gene: TRBV5-6
J gene: TRBJ2-5
CDR3 length: 15
clone size: .
D gene: TRBD2
CDR3 protein: CASSLLGLAEKTQYF
CDR3 DNA: TGTGCCAGCAGTCTACTAGGACTAGCGGAAAAGACCCAGTACTTC